The 19 T cell receptor beta chains presented below share a single source sample, sequenced in a study of cytomegalovirus exposure and HLA in healthy donors. The study ran its PCR with 60 Vbeta and 13 Jbeta primers. Sequencing was performed with immunoSEQ multiplex PCR; in TCRdb, only in-frame clones are kept and a portion is missing. Among fewer than 120,000 clones, around four fifths were seen once, and the ten largest hold roughly 2.9%. Sequenced sample: PBMCs. All receptors derive from a woman aged 55 to 70 in good health and CMV-seropositive.

The chain joins TRBV10-3 to TRBJ2-2; TRBD2 matches 7 bases. This CDR3 is built from 14 residues. With 7 bases clipped from V and 6 bases from J, the junction kept 8 bases outside the gene matches. Per the germline V gene, CDR1 is ENHRY and CDR2 is SYGVKD. CDR3 coding DNA: TGTGCCATCACCGCCGGGACTATTCCCGGGGAGCTGTTTTTT. Protein sequence: CAITAGTIPGELFF.

Comments on this clone: The junction differs from germline at one of its ends, possibly a read error. The chain combines TRBV7-9 with TRBJ2-7; TRBD2 matches 7 bases. CDR1 SEHNR and CDR2 FQNEAQ come from the germline V gene (reference sequence). The CDR3 has 16 residues. CDR3 protein: CSSSTPLSSGSYEQYF. The CDR3 DNA follows: TGTTCCAGCAGCACACCTCTGTCTAGCGGATCCTACGAGCAGTACTTC.

The chain is built from TRBV5-1 and TRBJ2-7; 9 nucleotides match TRBD2. The CDR3 sequence is 14 residues long. CDR1 is SGHRS and CDR2 is YFSETQ in the germline V gene. The V segment lost 1 base and the J segment 7 bases; nucleotides outside the gene matches: 6. The CDR3 DNA follows: TGCGCCAGCAGCTTGACTAGCGGGCTACGGGAGCAGTACTTC. This codes for CASSLTSGLREQYF. Complete variable domain (other parts from reference TRBV5-1 and TRBJ2-7): KAGVTQTPRYLIKTRGQQVTLSCSPISGHRSVSWYQQTPGQGLQFLFEYFSETQRNKGNFPGRFSGRQFSNSRSEMNVSTLELGDSALYLCASSLTSGLREQYFGPGTRLTVT.

The CDR3 DNA reads as TGTGCCAGCTCACCACGCCGCGGGGCAGACATGACAGATACGCAGTATTTT. Protein sequence: CASSPRRGADMTDTQYF. This chain links TRBV18 with TRBJ2-3, with a possible D match to TRBD2 (6 bases). The V gene's germline CDR1 is KGHSH and CDR2 LQKENI. V gave up 1 base and J gave up 3 bases, with 17 bases separating them. There are 17 residues in the CDR3.

The rearrangement joins TRBV19 to TRBJ2-1; TRBD2 aligns across 9 bases. V shed 6 bases, J shed 6 bases, and the junction held 6 bases outside the gene matches. This CDR3 has 14 amino acids. Germline V gene sequence: CDR1 LNHDA, CDR2 SQIVND (reference sequence). The CDR3 DNA reads as TGTGCCAGTAGACAAAGACTAGCGGTCAATGAGCAGTTCTTC. It encodes CASRQRLAVNEQFF.

The J gene is TRBJ2-7, the V gene TRBV7-2; 9 bases align to TRBD2. Per the germline V gene, CDR1 is SGHTA and CDR2 is FQGNSA. V lost 5 bases, J lost 7 bases, and 18 bases stayed unmatched. The CDR3 runs 17 residues. CDR3 sequence: CASSPFPFSVAGEEQYF. The CDR3 DNA follows: TGTGCCAGCAGCCCCTTTCCTTTTAGCGTAGCGGGAGAAGAGCAGTACTTC.

The chain joins TRBV4-1 to TRBJ1-3; 10 positions agree with TRBD1. There are 17 residues in the CDR3. J gave up 1 base and V 4 bases, and 7 bases lay outside the gene matches. Germline CDR1 is MGHRA and CDR2 is YSYEKL. Here the CDR3 reads CASSRGQGEQSGNTIYF. In DNA form, the CDR3 reads TGCGCCAGCAGCCGCGGACAGGGGGAACAATCTGGAAACACCATATATTTT.

The CDR3 nucleotides read TGTGCCAGCAAGGCAGGACAGGGGTTTGGCTACGAGCAGTACTTC. This translates into CASKAGQGFGYEQYF. V usage is TRBV6-1 and J usage is TRBJ2-7, with 9 positions matching TRBD1. This CDR3 comprises 15 residues. From germline, CDR1 is MNHNS and CDR2 SASEGT. Losses at the gene ends were 7 bases for V and 3 bases for J; bases not matched to a gene: 10.

This clone was counted a few times. The rearrangement uses TRBV5-1 and TRBJ2-1; D might be TRBD2 (6 bases). CDR1 is SGHRS, CDR2 YFSETQ, per germline. V was shortened by 3 bases and J by 8 bases, with 6 bases between the two germline ends. The CDR3 covers 11 residues. This CDR3 is CASSWGDEQFF. The CDR3 DNA reads as TGCGCCAGCAGCTGGGGGGATGAGCAGTTCTTC.

The J gene is TRBJ2-1, the V gene TRBV18, with D possibly matching TRBD2 (6 bases). The CDR3 has 18 amino acids. Germline CDR1 KGHSH, CDR2 LQKENI. V gave up 4 bases and J gave up 1 base, with 20 bases separating them. The CDR3 loop is CASSLNRPPSESYNEQFF. The CDR3 DNA sequence: TGTGCCAGCTCACTCAATCGACCCCCTAGCGAATCCTACAATGAGCAGTTCTTC.

The J gene is TRBJ2-5, the V gene TRBV9; 8 nucleotides agree with TRBD2. The CDR3 loop spans 16 amino acids. V shed 4 bases and J 9 bases; nucleotides not matched to a gene: 17. Looked up from germline, CDR1 is SGDLS and CDR2 is YYNGEE. This CDR3 reads CASSPRMGAGGVAQYF. CDR3 in DNA: TGTGCCAGCAGCCCGAGGATGGGCGCCGGGGGGGTCGCCCAGTACTTC.

The CDR3, as DNA: TGTGCCAGCAGTTTATTCTCGAGTGAGAATGAGCAGTTCTTC. Translated: CASSLFSSENEQFF. J is TRBJ2-1 and V is TRBV27; no clear D. The CDR3 has 14 amino acids. Between the trimmed V and J ends, which lost 1 base and 7 bases, there was a span of 11 bases. Germline CDR1 reads MNHEY; CDR2 reads SMNVEV (reference sequence).

The J gene is TRBJ2-5, the V gene TRBV2, with TRBD1 identical over 10 bases. The assigned J gene may be wrong: the sequence end matches TRBJ2-7 better. CDR1 and CDR2 (germline): SNHLY, FYNNEI. This CDR3 spans 14 amino acids. This CDR3 reads CATEIWDRGYEQYF. CDR3 DNA sequence: TGTGCCACCGAGATTTGGGACAGGGGCTACGAGCAGTACTTC.

This chain joins TRBV6-5 and TRBJ2-7, with D maybe TRBD2 (5 bases). Per germline, CDR1 MNHEY and CDR2 SVGAGI. Trimming stripped 8 bases from V and 5 bases from J, with 16 bases between. CDR3 length equals 13 residues. CDR3 coding DNA: TGTGCCAGCGGGTCCGGGAACTTTGACGAGCAGTACTTC. It codes for CASGSGNFDEQYF.

This sequence joins TRBV15 and TRBJ1-3; D possibly corresponds to TRBD1 (6 bases). The germline V gene has CDR1 LNHNV and CDR2 YYDKDF (reference sequence). The length of the CDR3 is 16 residues. Trimming took off 5 bases at V and 0 bases at J, with 14 bases between the two ends. Here the CDR3 reads CATSGGQLNSGNTIYF. CDR3 sequence (DNA): TGTGCCACCAGCGGCGGACAGCTGAACTCTGGAAACACCATATATTTT.

The chain joins TRBV27 to TRBJ1-1, with TRBD1 as a possible D gene (6 bases). Germline-derived CDR1 and CDR2 are MNHEY and SMNVEV (reference sequence). This CDR3 has 15 amino acids. Trimming stripped 5 bases from V and 8 bases from J, with 21 bases between. The CDR3 is CASSQIQTGQWEAFF. CDR3 DNA: TGTGCCAGCAGTCAAATTCAAACAGGGCAGTGGGAAGCTTTCTTT.

This clone was observed a handful of times. The CDR3 reads CASSFGRADSGANVLTF. CDR3 nucleotide sequence: TGTGCCAGCAGTTTCGGCAGGGCCGACTCTGGGGCCAACGTCCTGACTTTC. J is TRBJ2-6 and V is TRBV28; D is perhaps TRBD1 (5 bases). Deletions cut 3 bases from V and 0 bases from J, with 12 bases between. Germline V gene data show CDR1 as MDHEN and CDR2 as SYDVKM. The CDR3 length is 17 residues. Looking up the rest from reference TRBV28 and TRBJ2-6 gives the full variable domain: DVKVTQSSRYLVKRTGEKVFLECVQDMDHENMFWYRQDPGLGLRLIYFSYDVKMKEKGDIPEGYSVSREKKERFSLILESASTNQTSMYLCASSFGRADSGANVLTFGAGSRLTVL.

V and J are TRBV27 and TRBJ2-6; D is undetermined. Germline lookup yields CDR1 MNHEY and CDR2 SMNVEV (reference sequence). The length of the CDR3 is 13 residues. The V end was cut by 3 bases, the J end by 4 bases, with 4 bases between. The CDR3, as DNA: TGTGCCAGCAGTTTCCAAGGGGCCAACGTCCTGACTTTC. Translation: CASSFQGANVLTF.

J is TRBJ2-5 and V is TRBV4-1; tentatively, D is TRBD2 (5 bases). Germline loops: CDR1 MGHRA, CDR2 YSYEKL. V was clipped by 0 bases and J by 1 base, with 9 bases between them. This CDR3 has 15 amino acids. The CDR3 DNA reads as TGCGCCAGCAGCCAAGAGGGCGGAGGCCAAGAGACCCAGTACTTC. Its translation is CASSQEGGGQETQYF.